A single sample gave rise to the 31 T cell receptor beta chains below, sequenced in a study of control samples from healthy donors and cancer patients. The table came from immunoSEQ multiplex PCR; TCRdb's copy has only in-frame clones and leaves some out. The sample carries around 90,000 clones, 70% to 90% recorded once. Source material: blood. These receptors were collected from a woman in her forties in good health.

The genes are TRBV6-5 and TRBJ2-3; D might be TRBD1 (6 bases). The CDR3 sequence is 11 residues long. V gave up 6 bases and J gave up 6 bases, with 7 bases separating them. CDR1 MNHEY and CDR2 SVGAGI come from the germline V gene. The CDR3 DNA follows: TGTGCCAGCAGGAGGGGGGATACGCAGTATTTT. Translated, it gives CASRRGDTQYF.

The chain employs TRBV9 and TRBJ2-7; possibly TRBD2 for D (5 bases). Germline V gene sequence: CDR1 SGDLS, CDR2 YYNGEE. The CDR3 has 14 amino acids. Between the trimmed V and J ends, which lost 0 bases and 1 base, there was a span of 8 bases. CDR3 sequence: CASSVVGDSYEQYF. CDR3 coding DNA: TGTGCCAGCAGCGTAGTCGGGGATTCCTACGAGCAGTACTTC.

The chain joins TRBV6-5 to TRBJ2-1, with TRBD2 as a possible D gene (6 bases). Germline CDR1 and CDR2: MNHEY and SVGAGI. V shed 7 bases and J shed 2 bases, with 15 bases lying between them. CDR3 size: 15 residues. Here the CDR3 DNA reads TGTGCCAGCACTTCCCGGGACTCCACCTACAATGAGCAGTTCTTC. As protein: CASTSRDSTYNEQFF.

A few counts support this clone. The DNA of the CDR3 is TGTGCCAGCAGCCAAGATCCTCCGGGACTACAAATAACCTACTATGGCTACACCTTC. Its translation is CASSQDPPGLQITYYGYTF. The rearrangement uses TRBV3-1 (or the pseudogene TRBV3-2) and TRBJ1-2; D is perhaps TRBD1 (5 bases). V was trimmed by 0 bases and J by 3 bases, leaving 23 bases between them. CDR1 is LGHDT and CDR2 is YNNKEL in the germline V gene (reference sequence). The CDR3 has 19 amino acids.

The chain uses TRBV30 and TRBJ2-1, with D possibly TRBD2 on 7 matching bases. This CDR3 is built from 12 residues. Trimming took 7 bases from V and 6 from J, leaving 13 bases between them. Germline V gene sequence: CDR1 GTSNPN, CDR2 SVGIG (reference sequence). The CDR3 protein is CALKGGRNEQFF. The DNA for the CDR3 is TGTGCCTTGAAGGGGGGGCGCAATGAGCAGTTCTTC.

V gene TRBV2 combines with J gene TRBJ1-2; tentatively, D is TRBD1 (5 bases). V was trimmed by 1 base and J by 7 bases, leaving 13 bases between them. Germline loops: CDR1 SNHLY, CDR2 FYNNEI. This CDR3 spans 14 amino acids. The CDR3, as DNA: TGTGCCAGCAGTGAAGAGGCGGCAGGGATTGGCTACACCTTC. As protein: CASSEEAAGIGYTF.

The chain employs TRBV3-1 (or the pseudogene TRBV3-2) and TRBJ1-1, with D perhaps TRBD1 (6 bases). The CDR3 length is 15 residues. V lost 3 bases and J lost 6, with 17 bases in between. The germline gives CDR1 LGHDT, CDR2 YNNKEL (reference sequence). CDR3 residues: CASSQPGGSSSEAFF. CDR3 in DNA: TGTGCCAGCAGCCAGCCTGGGGGCAGCTCCTCTGAAGCTTTCTTT.

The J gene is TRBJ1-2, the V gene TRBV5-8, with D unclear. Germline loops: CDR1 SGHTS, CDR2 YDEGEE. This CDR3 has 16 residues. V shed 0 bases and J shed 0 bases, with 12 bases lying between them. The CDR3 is CASSLAAGEANYGYTF. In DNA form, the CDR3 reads TGTGCCAGCAGCTTGGCCGCGGGCGAAGCTAACTATGGCTACACCTTC.

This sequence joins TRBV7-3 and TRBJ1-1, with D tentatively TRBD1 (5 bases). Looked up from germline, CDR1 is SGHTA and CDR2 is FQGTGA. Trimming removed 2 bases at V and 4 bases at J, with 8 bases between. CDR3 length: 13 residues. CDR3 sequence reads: CASSLPGTTEAFF. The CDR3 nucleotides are TGTGCCAGCAGCTTACCAGGGACCACTGAAGCTTTCTTT.

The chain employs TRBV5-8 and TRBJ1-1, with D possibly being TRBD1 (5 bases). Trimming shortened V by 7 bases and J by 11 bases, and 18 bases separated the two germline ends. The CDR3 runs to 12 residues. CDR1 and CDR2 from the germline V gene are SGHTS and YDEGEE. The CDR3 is CASFEPPGGAFF. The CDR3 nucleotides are TGTGCCAGCTTTGAACCCCCGGGGGGGGCTTTCTTT.

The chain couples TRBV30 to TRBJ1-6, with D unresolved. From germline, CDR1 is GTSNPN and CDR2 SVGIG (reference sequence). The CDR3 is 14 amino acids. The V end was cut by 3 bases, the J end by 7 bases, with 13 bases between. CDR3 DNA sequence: TGTGCCTGGAGGTTAAAGGGCTCGAATTCACCCCTCCACTTT. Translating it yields CAWRLKGSNSPLHF.

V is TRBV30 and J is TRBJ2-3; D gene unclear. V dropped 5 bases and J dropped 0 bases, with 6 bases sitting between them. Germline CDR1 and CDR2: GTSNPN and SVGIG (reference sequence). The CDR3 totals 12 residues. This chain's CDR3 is CAWSSSTDTQYF. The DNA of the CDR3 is TGTGCCTGGTCCTCTAGCACAGATACGCAGTATTTT. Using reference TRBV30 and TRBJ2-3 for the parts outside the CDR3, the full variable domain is SQTIHQWPATLVQPVGSPLSLECTVEGTSNPNLYWYRQAAGRGLQLLFYSVGIGQISSEVPQNLSASRPQDRQFILSSKKLLLSDSGFYLCAWSSSTDTQYFGPGTRLTVL.

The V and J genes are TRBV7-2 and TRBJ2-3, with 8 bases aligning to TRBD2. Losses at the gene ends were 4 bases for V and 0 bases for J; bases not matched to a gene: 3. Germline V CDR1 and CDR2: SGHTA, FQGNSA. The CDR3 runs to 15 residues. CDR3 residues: CASSSQRGSTDTQYF. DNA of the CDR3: TGTGCCAGCAGCTCTCAGCGGGGGAGCACAGATACGCAGTATTTT.

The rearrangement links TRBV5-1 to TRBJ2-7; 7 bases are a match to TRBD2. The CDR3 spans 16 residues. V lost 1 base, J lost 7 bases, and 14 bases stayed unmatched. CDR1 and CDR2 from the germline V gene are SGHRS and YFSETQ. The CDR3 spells CASSLMVLAGSQEQYF. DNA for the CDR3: TGCGCCAGCAGCTTGATGGTTTTAGCGGGCTCCCAGGAGCAGTACTTC.

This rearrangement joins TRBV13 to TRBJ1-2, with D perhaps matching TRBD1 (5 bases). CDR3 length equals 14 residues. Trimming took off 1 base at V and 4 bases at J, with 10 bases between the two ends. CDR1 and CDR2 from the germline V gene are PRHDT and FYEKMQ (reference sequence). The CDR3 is CASSLDSGGYGYTF. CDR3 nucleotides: TGTGCCAGCAGCTTAGACAGCGGGGGCTATGGCTACACCTTC.

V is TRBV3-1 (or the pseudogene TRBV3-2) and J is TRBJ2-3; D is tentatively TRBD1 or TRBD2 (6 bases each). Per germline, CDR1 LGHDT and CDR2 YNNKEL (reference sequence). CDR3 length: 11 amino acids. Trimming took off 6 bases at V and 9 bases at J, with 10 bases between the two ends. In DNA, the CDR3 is TGTGCCAGCAGTCGGGGGCTCACGCAGTATTTT. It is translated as CASSRGLTQYF.

CDR3 residues: CASSLRDRANSPLHF. The DNA of the CDR3 is TGTGCCAGCAGTTTAAGGGACAGGGCTAATTCACCCCTCCACTTT. The gene calls are TRBV27 and TRBJ1-6; 9 bases map to TRBD1. With 2 bases clipped from V and 6 bases from J, the junction kept 2 bases outside the gene matches. This CDR3 is 15 amino acids long. Germline V lookup: CDR1 MNHEY, CDR2 SMNVEV (reference sequence).

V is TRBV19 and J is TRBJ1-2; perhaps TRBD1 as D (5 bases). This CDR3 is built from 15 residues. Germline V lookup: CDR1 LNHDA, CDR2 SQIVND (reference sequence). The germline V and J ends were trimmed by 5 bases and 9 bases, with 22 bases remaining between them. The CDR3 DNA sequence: TGTGCCAGTAGTCCCTCCCGGGACGGAGGCTGGAGCTACACCTTC. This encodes CASSPSRDGGWSYTF.

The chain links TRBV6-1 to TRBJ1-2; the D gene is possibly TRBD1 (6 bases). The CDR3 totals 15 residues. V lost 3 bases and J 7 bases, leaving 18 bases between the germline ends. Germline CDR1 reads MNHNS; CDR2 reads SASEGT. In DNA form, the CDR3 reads TGTGCCAGCAGTGATACAGGGCGTATCGGGTTTGGCTACACCTTC. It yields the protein CASSDTGRIGFGYTF.

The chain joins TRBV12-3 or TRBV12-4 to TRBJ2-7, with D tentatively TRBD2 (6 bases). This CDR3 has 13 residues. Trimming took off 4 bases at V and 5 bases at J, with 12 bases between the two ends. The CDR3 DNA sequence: TGTGCCAGCAGTTCGACTAGTATAAACGAGCAGTACTTC. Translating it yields CASSSTSINEQYF.

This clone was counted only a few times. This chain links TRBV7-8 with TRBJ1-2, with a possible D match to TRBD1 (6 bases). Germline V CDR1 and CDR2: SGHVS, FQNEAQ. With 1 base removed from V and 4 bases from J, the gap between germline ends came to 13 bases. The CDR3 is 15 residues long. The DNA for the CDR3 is TGTGCCAGCAGCTTAGAGGGAGACAGGATCTATGGCTACACCTTC. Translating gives CASSLEGDRIYGYTF.

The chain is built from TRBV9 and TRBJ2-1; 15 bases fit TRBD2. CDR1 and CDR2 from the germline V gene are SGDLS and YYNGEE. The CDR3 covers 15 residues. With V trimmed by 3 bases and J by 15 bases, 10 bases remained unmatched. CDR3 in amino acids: CASSARTSGGASPFF. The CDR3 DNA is TGTGCCAGCAGCGCTCGGACTAGCGGGGGGGCTTCCCCGTTCTTC.

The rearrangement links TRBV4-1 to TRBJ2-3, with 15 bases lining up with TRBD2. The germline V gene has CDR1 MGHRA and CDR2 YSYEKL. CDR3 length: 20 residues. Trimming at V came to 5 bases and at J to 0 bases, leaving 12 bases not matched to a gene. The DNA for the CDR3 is TGCGCCAGCAGCGGACGGGGACTAGCGGGGGGCCCCTATAGCACAGATACGCAGTATTTT. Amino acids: CASSGRGLAGGPYSTDTQYF.

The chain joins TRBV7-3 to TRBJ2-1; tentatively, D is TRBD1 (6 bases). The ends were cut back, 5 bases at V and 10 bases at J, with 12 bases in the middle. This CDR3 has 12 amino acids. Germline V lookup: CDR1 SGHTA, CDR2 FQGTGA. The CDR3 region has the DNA TGTGCCAGCAGCCATACCGGGACAGAGCAGTTCTTC. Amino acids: CASSHTGTEQFF.

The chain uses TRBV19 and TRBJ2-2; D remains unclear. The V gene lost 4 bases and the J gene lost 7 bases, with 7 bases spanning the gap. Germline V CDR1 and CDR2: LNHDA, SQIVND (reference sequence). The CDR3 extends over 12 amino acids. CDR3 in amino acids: CASSRTNGELFF. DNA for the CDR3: TGTGCCAGTAGTAGAACGAACGGGGAGCTGTTTTTT.

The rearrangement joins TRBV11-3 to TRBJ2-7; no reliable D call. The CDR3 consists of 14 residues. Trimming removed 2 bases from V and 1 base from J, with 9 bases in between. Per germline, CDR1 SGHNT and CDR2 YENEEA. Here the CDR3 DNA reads TGTGCCAGCAGCTTATCCGCGGCGTCCTACGAGCAGTACTTC. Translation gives CASSLSAASYEQYF.

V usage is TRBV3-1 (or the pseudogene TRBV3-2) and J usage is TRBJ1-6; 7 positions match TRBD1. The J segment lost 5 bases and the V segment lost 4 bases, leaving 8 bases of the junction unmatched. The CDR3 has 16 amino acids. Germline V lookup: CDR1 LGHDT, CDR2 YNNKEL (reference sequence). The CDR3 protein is CASSPRTGGNNSPLHF. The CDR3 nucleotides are TGTGCCAGCAGCCCTCGGACAGGAGGAAATAATTCACCCCTCCACTTT.

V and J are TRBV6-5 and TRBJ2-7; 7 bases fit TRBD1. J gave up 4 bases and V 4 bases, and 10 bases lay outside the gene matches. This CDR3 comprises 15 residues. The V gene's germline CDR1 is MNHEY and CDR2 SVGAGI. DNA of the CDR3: TGTGCCAGCAGTTCCTTGACAGGGCGTGGGTACGAGCAGTACTTC. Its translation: CASSSLTGRGYEQYF.

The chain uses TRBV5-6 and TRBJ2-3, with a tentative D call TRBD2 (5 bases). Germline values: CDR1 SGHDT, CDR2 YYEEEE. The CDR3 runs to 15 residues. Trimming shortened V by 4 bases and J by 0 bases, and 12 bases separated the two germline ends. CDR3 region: CASSLWTGSTDTQYF. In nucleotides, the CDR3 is TGTGCCAGCAGCCTATGGACGGGGAGCACAGATACGCAGTATTTT. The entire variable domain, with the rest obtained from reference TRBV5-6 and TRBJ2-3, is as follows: DAGVTQSPTHLIKTRGQQVTLRCSPKSGHDTVSWYQQALGQGPQFIFQYYEEEERQRGNFPDRFSGHQFPNYSSELNVNALLLGDSALYLCASSLWTGSTDTQYFGPGTRLTVL.

For the CDR3, the DNA is TGTGCCAGCAGTGAGTTGAGGACAGGGGGCGACTATGGCTACACCTTC. The encoded protein is CASSELRTGGDYGYTF. The V call is TRBV25-1, the J call TRBJ1-2; 11 bases are shared with TRBD1. V was clipped by 3 bases and J by 3 bases; unmatched bases: 6. CDR1 and CDR2 from the germline V gene are MGHDK and SYGVNS. CDR3 size: 16 residues.

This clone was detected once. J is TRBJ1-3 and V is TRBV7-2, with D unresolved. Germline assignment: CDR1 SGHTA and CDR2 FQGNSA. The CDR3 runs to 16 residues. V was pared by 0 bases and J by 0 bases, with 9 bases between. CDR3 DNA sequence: TGTGCCAGCAGCTTAGCTGCACCACTCTCTGGAAACACCATATATTTT. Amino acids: CASSLAAPLSGNTIYF.